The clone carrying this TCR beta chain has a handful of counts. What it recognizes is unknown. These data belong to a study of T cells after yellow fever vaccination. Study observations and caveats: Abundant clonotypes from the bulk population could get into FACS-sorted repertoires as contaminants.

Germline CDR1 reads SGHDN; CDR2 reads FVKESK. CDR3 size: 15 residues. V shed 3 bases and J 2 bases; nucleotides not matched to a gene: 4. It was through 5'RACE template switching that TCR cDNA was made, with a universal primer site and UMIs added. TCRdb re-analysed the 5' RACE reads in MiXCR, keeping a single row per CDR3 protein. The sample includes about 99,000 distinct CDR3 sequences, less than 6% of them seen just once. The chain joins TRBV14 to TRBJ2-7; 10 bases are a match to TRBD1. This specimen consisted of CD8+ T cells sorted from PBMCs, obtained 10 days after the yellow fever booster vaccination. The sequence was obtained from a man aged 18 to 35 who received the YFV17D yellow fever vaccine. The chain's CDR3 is CASSHGTGATYEQYF. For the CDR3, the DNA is TGTGCCAGCAGCCACGGGACAGGGGCCACCTACGAGCAGTACTTC.